This passage covers 31 T cell receptor beta chains from one sample sequenced in a study of identical twins. One entry per CDR3 protein, called by TCRdb with MiXCR from the 5' RACE reads. Here the sample spans 540,000 or so distinct CDR3 sequences, around 20% being singletons. A further study also used this sample, focusing on yellow fever vaccine responses in identical twins.

Sequencing was carried out using CD4+ T cells sorted from blood. The source is a woman younger than 35 in good health.

This clonotype was detected only a few times. J is TRBJ2-4 and V is TRBV20-1; a possible D gene is TRBD1 (5 bases). Germline values: CDR1 DFQATT, CDR2 SNEGSKA (reference sequence). V was clipped by 2 bases and J by 8 bases, with 16 bases between them. This CDR3 comprises 14 residues. The CDR3 spells CSARRRGGSDIQYF. DNA for the CDR3: TGCAGTGCTAGACGAAGGGGCGGATCGGACATTCAGTACTTC.

This clonotype has only a few counts. The chain carries TRBV7-9 and TRBJ1-2, with TRBD1 identical over 8 bases. This CDR3 has 14 amino acids. The ends lost 2 bases at V and 3 bases at J; junction bases unmatched: 2. Germline CDR1 SEHNR, CDR2 FQNEAQ (reference sequence). CDR3 DNA: TGTGCCAGCAGCTTATTACAGGGGGACTATGGCTACACCTTC. Protein sequence: CASSLLQGDYGYTF.

This sequence joins TRBV6-1 and TRBJ1-4, with a weak D call TRBD1 (5 bases). V was shortened by 1 base and J by 7 bases, with 7 bases between the two germline ends. CDR3 length: 13 residues. Germline V gives CDR1 MNHNS, CDR2 SASEGT. Here the CDR3 reads CASSEGGGEKLFF. CDR3 DNA sequence: TGTGCCAGCAGTGAAGGCGGGGGTGAAAAACTGTTTTTT.

This rearrangement joins TRBV2 to TRBJ2-4; unclear D gene. V was cut by 8 bases and J by 4 bases, with 12 bases left in between. The germline gives CDR1 SNHLY, CDR2 FYNNEI. CDR3 length: 13 residues. The CDR3, as DNA: TGTGCCAGCGGGATAGGACCTAAAAACATTCAGTACTTC. It yields the protein CASGIGPKNIQYF.

The CDR3 is CASSPPGLPTDTQYF. The DNA of the CDR3 is TGTGCCAGCTCACCACCGGGACTTCCCACAGATACGCAGTATTTT. V gene TRBV18 combines with J gene TRBJ2-3; perhaps TRBD2 as D (6 bases). Germline V lookup: CDR1 KGHSH, CDR2 LQKENI. The CDR3 is 15 residues long. V gave up 0 bases and J gave up 2 bases, with 9 bases separating them.

This clonotype was counted a single time. This rearrangement joins TRBV5-5 to TRBJ2-2; D is uncertain. Germline CDR1 reads SGHKS; CDR2 reads YYEKEE (reference sequence). The CDR3 is 16 amino acids. Trimming stripped 2 bases from V and 2 bases from J, with 13 bases between. CDR3 region: CASSFRIGTNTGELFF. CDR3 DNA sequence: TGTGCCAGCAGCTTCAGGATCGGTACCAACACCGGGGAGCTGTTTTTT.

This clonotype was counted between two and nine times. The chain combines TRBV20-1 with TRBJ2-7, with TRBD1 as a possible D gene (5 bases). The CDR3 consists of 11 residues. With 6 bases removed from V and 4 bases from J, the gap between germline ends came to 10 bases. The V gene's germline CDR1 is DFQATT and CDR2 SNEGSKA (reference sequence). For the CDR3, the DNA is TGCAGTGCCTCGGACAAGTACGAGCAGTACTTC. Protein sequence: CSASDKYEQYF.

The chain carries TRBV5-5 and TRBJ2-7; unclear D gene. The V gene lost 0 bases and the J gene lost 4 bases, with 8 bases spanning the gap. Per the germline V gene, CDR1 is SGHKS and CDR2 is YYEKEE (reference sequence). This CDR3 is 13 amino acids long. This chain's CDR3 is CASSLAQNYEQYV. DNA of the CDR3: TGTGCCAGCAGCTTGGCTCAGAATTACGAGCAGTACGTC.

V gene TRBV13 combines with J gene TRBJ1-6; 7 bases are a match to TRBD1. V dropped 5 bases and J dropped 5; count of bases not matched to a gene: 3. The CDR3 spans 14 residues. From germline, CDR1 is PRHDT and CDR2 FYEKMQ (reference sequence). The CDR3: CASSEGQHNSPLHF. The CDR3 coding sequence is TGTGCCAGCAGCGAGGGACAGCATAATTCACCCCTCCACTTT. Using reference TRBV13 and TRBJ1-6 for the parts outside the CDR3, the full variable domain is AAGVIQSPRHLIKEKRETATLKCYPIPRHDTVYWYQQGPGQDPQFLISFYEKMQSDKGSIPDRFSAQQFSDYHSELNMSSLELGDSALYFCASSEGQHNSPLHFGNGTRLTVT.

The chain uses TRBV13 and TRBJ2-7, with D perhaps TRBD2 (6 bases). Germline V gene lookup returns CDR1 PRHDT and CDR2 FYEKMQ (reference sequence). The CDR3 consists of 14 residues. V lost 5 bases and J lost 6, with 17 bases in between. For the CDR3, the DNA is TGTGCCAGCAGCCAGGAACTTCCCGGGGGCGAGCAGTACTTC. It yields the protein CASSQELPGGEQYF.

This rearrangement joins TRBV20-1 to TRBJ2-1, with a weak D call TRBD2 (5 bases). Germline V gene lookup returns CDR1 DFQATT and CDR2 SNEGSKA (reference sequence). The V end lost 5 bases, the J end lost 9 bases, and 14 bases lay between the germline ends. CDR3 size: 12 residues. CDR3 sequence: CSAVVGRGEQFF. Written as DNA, the CDR3 is TGCAGTGCTGTAGTGGGCCGGGGTGAGCAGTTCTTC.

The chain links TRBV27 to TRBJ2-7; either TRBD1 or TRBD2 may supply D (5 bases each). Trimming took 4 bases from V and 3 from J, leaving 16 bases between them. Germline values: CDR1 MNHEY, CDR2 SMNVEV (reference sequence). This CDR3 region has 15 residues. The CDR3 bases are TGTGCCAGCAGTTCGAACTCCGGGACGGGCTACGAGCAGTACTTC. Translation: CASSSNSGTGYEQYF.

This clonotype was seen a few times. The V and J genes are TRBV6-5 and TRBJ2-3; D not resolved. The CDR3 is 15 amino acids. Germline lookup yields CDR1 MNHEY and CDR2 SVGAGI. The V and J ends lost 3 bases and 3 bases respectively, with 13 bases between them. CDR3 amino acids: CASSYSGPQTDTQYF. DNA of the CDR3: TGTGCCAGCAGTTATTCCGGCCCCCAGACAGATACGCAGTATTTT.

This clonotype turned up a few times. V is TRBV12-3 or TRBV12-4 and J is TRBJ2-5, with D perhaps matching TRBD1 (6 bases). Trimming took off 8 bases at V and 5 bases at J, with 18 bases between the two ends. The CDR3 length is 14 residues. CDR3 region: CASGRGSRGETQYF. The DNA of the CDR3 is TGTGCCAGCGGAAGGGGGTCCCGTGGGGAGACCCAGTACTTC.

The V call is TRBV6-1, the J call TRBJ2-7; D might be TRBD1 (6 bases). CDR1 and CDR2 from the germline V gene are MNHNS and SASEGT. This CDR3 has 14 residues. The V end lost 7 bases, the J end lost 7 bases, and 20 bases lay between the germline ends. The CDR3 DNA reads TGTGCCAGCACCGCCGGGGACACCTACTGGGAGCAGTACTTC. It specifies CASTAGDTYWEQYF.

V usage is TRBV6-1 and J usage is TRBJ2-7; D may be TRBD1 (6 bases). The CDR3 loop spans 15 amino acids. Looked up from germline, CDR1 is MNHNS and CDR2 is SASEGT. Trimming shortened V by 4 bases and J by 2 bases, and 15 bases separated the two germline ends. The CDR3 DNA follows: TGTGCCAGCAGTGGTTACAGGGCACTCACCTACGAGCAGTACTTC. Translation: CASSGYRALTYEQYF.

This clonotype was seen only once. The chain recombines TRBV28 with TRBJ2-7; 11 positions match TRBD2. Germline V lookup: CDR1 MDHEN, CDR2 SYDVKM. With 3 bases clipped from V and 2 bases from J, the junction kept 18 bases outside the gene matches. The CDR3 is 20 residues long. Written as DNA, the CDR3 is TGTGCCAGCAGTTTCCTCACTAGCGGGGGAAGAGTCTCCGGGGCCTACGAGCAGTACTTC. Translating gives CASSFLTSGGRVSGAYEQYF.

This clonotype turned up a few times. The J gene is TRBJ1-3, the V gene TRBV28; 7 bases line up with TRBD1. Germline values: CDR1 MDHEN, CDR2 SYDVKM. V lost 6 bases and J lost 2; bases outside the gene matches: 4. There are 14 residues in the CDR3. The CDR3 sequence: CASRPDRTGNTIYF. As DNA, the CDR3 is TGTGCCAGCAGACCGGACAGGACTGGAAACACCATATATTTT.

This clonotype was seen a handful of times. The CDR3 DNA sequence: TGCGCCAGCAGCTCCGTAGCCGGGTGGGAGACCCAGTACTTC. Its translation: CASSSVAGWETQYF. The J gene is TRBJ2-5, the V gene TRBV5-1; D uncertain. The CDR3 runs 14 residues. Trimming removed 3 bases from V and 5 bases from J, with 14 bases in between. Looked up from germline, CDR1 is SGHRS and CDR2 is YFSETQ.

This clonotype was seen a few times. The CDR3 DNA follows: TGCAGTGCAAAACCGGGACTAGCCAATGAGCAGTTCTTC. Amino acid sequence: CSAKPGLANEQFF. The chain joins TRBV20-1 to TRBJ2-1, with 9 bases aligning to TRBD2. Germline lookup yields CDR1 DFQATT and CDR2 SNEGSKA (reference sequence). This CDR3 is 13 amino acids long. The V gene end was trimmed by 6 bases and the J gene end by 6 bases; junction bases not matched to a gene: 6.

This CDR3 is CASSPGQGGFGELFF. The CDR3 region has the DNA TGTGCCAGCAGCCCGGGACAGGGAGGGTTCGGGGAGCTGTTTTTT. This chain links TRBV7-2 with TRBJ2-2, with 9 bases fitting TRBD1. Germline V gives CDR1 SGHTA, CDR2 FQGNSA. CDR3 length: 15 amino acids. V lost 5 bases to trimming and J lost 7 bases; unmatched junction nucleotides: 8.

This clonotype was counted at least ten times. The V call is TRBV4-1, the J call TRBJ2-7; 7 bases line up with TRBD1. J lost 6 bases, V lost 0 bases, and 2 bases had no gene match. This CDR3 contains 13 residues. Germline V CDR1 and CDR2: MGHRA, YSYEKL. CDR3: CASSQEYRGEQYV. In nucleotides, the CDR3 is TGCGCCAGCAGCCAAGAATACAGGGGCGAGCAGTACGTC.

This clonotype showed up just a few times. V gene TRBV12-3 or TRBV12-4 combines with J gene TRBJ1-2; TRBD1 is a possible D gene (6 bases). The length of the CDR3 is 13 residues. Trimming pared 3 bases from V and 8 bases from J, leaving 13 bases between. CDR3 DNA: TGTGCCAGCAGTTTCGGCTCCACAGGGGGCTACACCTTC. The encoded protein is CASSFGSTGGYTF.

This clonotype was counted ten times or more. This chain joins TRBV5-1 and TRBJ2-1; TRBD1 agrees at 9 bases. V shed 0 bases, J shed 4 bases, and the junction held 2 bases outside the gene matches. This CDR3 contains 15 residues. Germline lookup yields CDR1 SGHRS and CDR2 YFSETQ. Here the CDR3 DNA reads TGCGCCAGCAGCTTGGAGGGACAGGGATACAATGAGCAGTTCTTC. It yields the protein CASSLEGQGYNEQFF.

This clonotype was counted a single time. The rearrangement joins TRBV10-2 to TRBJ1-1; TRBD1 matches 9 bases. The CDR3 is made up of 17 amino acids. V dropped 5 bases and J dropped 0; count of bases not matched to a gene: 10. Germline V gives CDR1 WSHSY, CDR2 SAAADI. The CDR3 DNA reads TGCGCCAGCAGTCGGGGGGGGACAGGGACCCTGAACACTGAAGCTTTCTTT. Its protein product is CASSRGGTGTLNTEAFF.

This clonotype showed up many times. The rearrangement links TRBV28 to TRBJ2-1, with 10 nucleotides matching TRBD2. Trimming cost V 7 bases and J 7 bases; bases outside gene matches: 10. Germline CDR1 and CDR2: MDHEN and SYDVKM. The length of the CDR3 is 15 residues. The CDR3 spells CASNPAGGKRNEQFF. CDR3 sequence (DNA): TGTGCCAGCAACCCAGCGGGGGGGAAAAGGAATGAGCAGTTCTTC.

The V call is TRBV15, the J call TRBJ2-2, with D possibly TRBD1 on 5 matching bases. The CDR3 spans 13 residues. CDR1 and CDR2 (germline): LNHNV, YYDKDF (reference sequence). V gave up 8 bases and J gave up 6 bases, with 13 bases separating them. The CDR3 region has the DNA TGTGCCACCGCGAAGGGGCAATCCGGGGAGCTGTTTTTT. As protein: CATAKGQSGELFF. The whole variable domain, remainder taken from reference TRBV15 and TRBJ2-2, is DAMVIQNPRYQVTQFGKPVTLSCSQTLNHNVMYWYQQKSSQAPKLLFHYYDKDFNNEADTPDNFQSRRPNTSFCFLDIRSPGLGDTAMYLCATAKGQSGELFFGEGSRLTVL.

V and J are TRBV7-7 and TRBJ2-7; 7 bases match TRBD2. V lost 0 bases to trimming and J lost 6 bases; unmatched junction nucleotides: 2. The CDR3 is made up of 13 amino acids. Germline V gene sequence: CDR1 SSHAT, CDR2 FNYEAQ (reference sequence). The CDR3 protein is CASSLAGGAEQYF. CDR3 nucleotide sequence: TGTGCCAGCAGCTTAGCGGGAGGGGCCGAGCAGTACTTC.

This clonotype was counted only a few times. This chain uses TRBV14 with TRBJ2-7; D is ambiguous. The germline CDR1 and CDR2 sequences are SGHDN and FVKESK. CDR3 size: 14 residues. Deletions cut 6 bases from V and 3 bases from J, with 15 bases between. The DNA for the CDR3 is TGTGCCAGCAGTCCAACCCGTGGAGTCTACGAGCAGTACTTC. Translating gives CASSPTRGVYEQYF. The full variable domain, with the rest looked up from reference TRBV14 and TRBJ2-7, is EAGVTQFPSHSVIEKGQTVTLRCDPISGHDNLYWYRRVMGKEIKFLLHFVKESKQDESGMPNNRFLAERTGGTYSTLKVQPAELEDSGVYFCASSPTRGVYEQYFGPGTRLTVT.

The rearrangement uses TRBV7-9 and TRBJ2-5, with D unresolved. The CDR3 is 15 residues long. Deletions cut 3 bases from V and 0 bases from J, with 11 bases between. Germline values: CDR1 SEHNR, CDR2 FQNEAQ (reference sequence). The CDR3 here is CASSFLGSHQETQYF. The CDR3 bases are TGTGCCAGCAGCTTTTTAGGCTCGCACCAAGAGACCCAGTACTTC.

This clonotype appeared a few times. The V call is TRBV20-1, the J call TRBJ1-1; D is unclear. Between the trimmed V and J ends, which lost 3 bases and 7 bases, there was a span of 9 bases. The CDR3 has 11 residues. Germline CDR1 reads DFQATT; CDR2 reads SNEGSKA (reference sequence). CDR3 sequence: CSASVGFEAFF. The CDR3 nucleotides are TGCAGTGCTAGTGTAGGGTTTGAAGCTTTCTTT.